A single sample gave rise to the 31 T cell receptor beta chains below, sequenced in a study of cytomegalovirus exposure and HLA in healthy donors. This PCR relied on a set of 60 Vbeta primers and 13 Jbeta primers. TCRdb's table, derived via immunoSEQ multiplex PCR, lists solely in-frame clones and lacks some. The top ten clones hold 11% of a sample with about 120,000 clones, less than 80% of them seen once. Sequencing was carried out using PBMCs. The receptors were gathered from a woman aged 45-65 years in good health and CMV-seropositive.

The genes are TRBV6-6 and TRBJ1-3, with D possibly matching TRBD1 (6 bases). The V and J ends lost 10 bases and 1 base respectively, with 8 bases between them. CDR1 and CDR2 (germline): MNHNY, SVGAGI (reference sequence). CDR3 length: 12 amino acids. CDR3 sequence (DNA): TGTGCCATTCAGGGGTCTGGAAACACCATATATTTT. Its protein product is CAIQGSGNTIYF.

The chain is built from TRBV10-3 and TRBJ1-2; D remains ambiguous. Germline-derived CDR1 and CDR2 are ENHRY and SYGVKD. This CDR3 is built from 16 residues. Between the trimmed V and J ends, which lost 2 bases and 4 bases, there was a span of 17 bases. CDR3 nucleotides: TGTGCCATCAGTGAGCTCGAGCTTAGGGAGGGCTATGGCTACACCTTC. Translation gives CAISELELREGYGYTF.

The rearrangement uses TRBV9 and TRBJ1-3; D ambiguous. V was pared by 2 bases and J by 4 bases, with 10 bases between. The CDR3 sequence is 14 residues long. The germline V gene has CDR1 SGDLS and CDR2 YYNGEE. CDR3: CASSVGTNGNTIYF. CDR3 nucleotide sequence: TGTGCCAGCAGCGTCGGTACTAACGGAAACACCATATATTTT.

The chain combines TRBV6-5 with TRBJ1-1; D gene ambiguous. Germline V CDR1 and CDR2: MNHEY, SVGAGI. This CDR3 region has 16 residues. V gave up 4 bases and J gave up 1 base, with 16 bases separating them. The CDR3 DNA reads TGTGCCAGCAGTTCTACCGTCCTTCAAGAGAACACTGAAGCTTTCTTT. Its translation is CASSSTVLQENTEAFF.

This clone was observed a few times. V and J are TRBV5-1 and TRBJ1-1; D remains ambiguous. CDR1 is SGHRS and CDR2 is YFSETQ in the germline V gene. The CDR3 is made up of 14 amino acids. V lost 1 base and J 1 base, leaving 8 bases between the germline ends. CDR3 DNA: TGCGCCAGCAGCTTGCGGGTAGAGAACACTGAAGCTTTCTTT. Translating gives CASSLRVENTEAFF.

The CDR3 here is CASSQRGSYEQYF. CDR3 DNA: TGTGCCAGCAGCCAGCGGGGCTCCTACGAGCAGTACTTC. The chain uses TRBV7-8 and TRBJ2-7; TRBD2 agrees at 7 bases. Germline assignment: CDR1 SGHVS and CDR2 FQNEAQ. The CDR3 loop spans 13 amino acids. Trimming took 5 bases from V and 0 from J; bases not matched to a gene: 1.

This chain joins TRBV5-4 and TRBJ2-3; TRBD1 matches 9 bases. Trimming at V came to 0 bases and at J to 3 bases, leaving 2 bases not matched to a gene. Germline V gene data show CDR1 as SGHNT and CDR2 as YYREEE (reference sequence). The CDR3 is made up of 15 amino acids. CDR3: CASSLAGQGTDTQYF. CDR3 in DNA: TGTGCCAGCAGCTTGGCCGGACAGGGGACAGATACGCAGTATTTT.

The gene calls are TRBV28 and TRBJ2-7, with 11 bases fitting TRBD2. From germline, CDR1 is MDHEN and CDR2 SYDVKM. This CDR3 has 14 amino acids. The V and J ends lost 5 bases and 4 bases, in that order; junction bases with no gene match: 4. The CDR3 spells CASSTLAGVYEQYF. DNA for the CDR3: TGTGCCAGCAGTACACTAGCGGGAGTTTACGAGCAGTACTTC.

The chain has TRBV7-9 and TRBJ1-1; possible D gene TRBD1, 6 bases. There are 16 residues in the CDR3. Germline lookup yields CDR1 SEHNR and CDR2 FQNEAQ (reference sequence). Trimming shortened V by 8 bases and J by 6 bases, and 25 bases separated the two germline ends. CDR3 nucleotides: TGTGCCAGCCTCAAAGGGGGTGCGCAGGAGCTCTCTGAAGCTTTCTTT. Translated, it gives CASLKGGAQELSEAFF.

CDR3 DNA: TGTGCCAGCAGTGATGGCAGGGGAGGGTATGGCTACACCTTC. Amino acid sequence: CASSDGRGGYGYTF. The V call is TRBV25-1, the J call TRBJ1-2; D may be TRBD1 (6 bases). The V end lost 3 bases, the J end lost 5 bases, and 13 bases lay between the germline ends. From germline, CDR1 is MGHDK and CDR2 SYGVNS. This CDR3 spans 14 amino acids.

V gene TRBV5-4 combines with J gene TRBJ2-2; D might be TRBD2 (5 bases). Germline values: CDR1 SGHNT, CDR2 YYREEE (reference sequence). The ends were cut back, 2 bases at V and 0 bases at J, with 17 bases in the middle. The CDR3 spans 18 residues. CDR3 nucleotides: TGTGCCAGCAGCTTCCACCTAGCAGCCATTGCGAACACCGGGGAGCTGTTTTTT. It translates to CASSFHLAAIANTGELFF.

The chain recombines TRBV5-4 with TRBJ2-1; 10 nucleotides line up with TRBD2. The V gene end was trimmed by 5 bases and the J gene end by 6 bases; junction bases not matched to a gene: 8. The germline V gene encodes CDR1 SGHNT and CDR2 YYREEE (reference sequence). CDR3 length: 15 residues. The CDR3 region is CASRSSGRVRNEQFF. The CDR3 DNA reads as TGTGCCAGCAGATCAAGCGGGAGGGTTCGCAATGAGCAGTTCTTC.

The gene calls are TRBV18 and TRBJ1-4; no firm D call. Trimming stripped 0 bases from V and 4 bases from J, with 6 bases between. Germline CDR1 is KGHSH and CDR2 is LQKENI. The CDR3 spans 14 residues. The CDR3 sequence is CASSPPRGNEKLFF. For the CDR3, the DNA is TGTGCCAGCTCACCACCCCGGGGTAATGAAAAACTGTTTTTT.

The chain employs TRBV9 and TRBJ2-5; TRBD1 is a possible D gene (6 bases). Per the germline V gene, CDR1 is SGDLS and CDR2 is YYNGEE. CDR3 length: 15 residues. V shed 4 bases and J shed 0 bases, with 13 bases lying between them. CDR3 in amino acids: CASSNRDMYQETQYF. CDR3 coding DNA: TGTGCCAGCAGCAACCGGGACATGTACCAAGAGACCCAGTACTTC.

CDR3 nucleotides: TGTGCCAGCAGCTCCGAGGTAGTCGGAGATACGCAGTATTTT. It encodes CASSSEVVGDTQYF. The chain employs TRBV5-4 and TRBJ2-3; D not resolved. The CDR3 totals 14 residues. Trimming shortened V by 3 bases and J by 5 bases, and 13 bases separated the two germline ends. Germline-derived CDR1 and CDR2 are SGHNT and YYREEE (reference sequence).

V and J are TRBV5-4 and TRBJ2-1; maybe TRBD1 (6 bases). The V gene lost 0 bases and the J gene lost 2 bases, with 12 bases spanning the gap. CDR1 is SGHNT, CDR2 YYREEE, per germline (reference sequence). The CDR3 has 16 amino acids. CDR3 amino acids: CASSLGAGVTYNEQFF. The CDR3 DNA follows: TGTGCCAGCAGCTTGGGGGCAGGGGTAACCTACAATGAGCAGTTCTTC.

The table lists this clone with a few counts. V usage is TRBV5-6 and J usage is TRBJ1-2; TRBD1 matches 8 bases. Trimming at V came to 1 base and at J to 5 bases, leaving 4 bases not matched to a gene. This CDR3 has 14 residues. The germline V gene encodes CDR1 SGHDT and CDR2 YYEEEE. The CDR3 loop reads CASSLKQGVYGYTF. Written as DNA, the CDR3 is TGTGCCAGCAGCTTGAAACAGGGGGTATATGGCTACACCTTC. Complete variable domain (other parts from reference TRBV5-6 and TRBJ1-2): DAGVTQSPTHLIKTRGQQVTLRCSPKSGHDTVSWYQQALGQGPQFIFQYYEEEERQRGNFPDRFSGHQFPNYSSELNVNALLLGDSALYLCASSLKQGVYGYTFGSGTRLTVV.

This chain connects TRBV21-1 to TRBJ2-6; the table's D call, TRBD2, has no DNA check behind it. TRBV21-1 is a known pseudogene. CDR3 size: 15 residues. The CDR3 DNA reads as TGTGCCAGCAGCAGTTTTCGGCGGCCTGTTAACGTCCTGACTTTC. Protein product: CASSSFRRPVNVLTF.

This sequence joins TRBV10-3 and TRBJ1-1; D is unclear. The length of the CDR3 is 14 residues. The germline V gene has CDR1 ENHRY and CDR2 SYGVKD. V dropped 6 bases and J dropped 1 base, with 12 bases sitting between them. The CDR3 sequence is CAIRSPIGNTEAFF. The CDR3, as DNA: TGTGCCATCAGGAGCCCGATTGGGAACACTGAAGCTTTCTTT.

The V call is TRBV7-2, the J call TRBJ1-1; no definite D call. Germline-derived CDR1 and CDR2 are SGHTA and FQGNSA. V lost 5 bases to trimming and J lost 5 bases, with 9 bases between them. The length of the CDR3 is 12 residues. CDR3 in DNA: TGTGCCAGCAGCACCTATATTACTGAAGCTTTCTTT. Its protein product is CASSTYITEAFF.

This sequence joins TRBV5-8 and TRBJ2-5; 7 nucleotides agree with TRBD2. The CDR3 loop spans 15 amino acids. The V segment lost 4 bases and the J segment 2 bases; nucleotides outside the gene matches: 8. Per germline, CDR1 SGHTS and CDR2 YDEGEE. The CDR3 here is CASSGMGTIQETQYF. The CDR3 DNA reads TGTGCCAGCAGCGGAATGGGGACTATACAAGAGACCCAGTACTTC.

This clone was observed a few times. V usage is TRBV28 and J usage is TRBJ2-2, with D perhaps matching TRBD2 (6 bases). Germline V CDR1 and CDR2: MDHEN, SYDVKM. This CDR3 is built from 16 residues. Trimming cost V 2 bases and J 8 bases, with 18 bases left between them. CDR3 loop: CASSLLGLGGSGELFF. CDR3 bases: TGTGCCAGCAGTTTACTGGGCCTGGGGGGTTCTGGGGAGCTGTTTTTT.

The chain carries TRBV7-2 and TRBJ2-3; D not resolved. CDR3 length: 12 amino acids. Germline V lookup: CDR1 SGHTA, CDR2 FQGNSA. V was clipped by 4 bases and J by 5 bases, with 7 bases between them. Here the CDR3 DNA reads TGTGCCAGCAGCTCCCACATAGATACGCAGTATTTT. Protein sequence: CASSSHIDTQYF.

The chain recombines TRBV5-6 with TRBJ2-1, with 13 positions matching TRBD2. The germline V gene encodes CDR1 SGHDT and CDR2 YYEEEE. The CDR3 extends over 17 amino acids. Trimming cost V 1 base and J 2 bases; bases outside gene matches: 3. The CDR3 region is CASSLMTSGRTYNEQFF. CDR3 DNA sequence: TGTGCCAGCAGCTTGATGACTAGCGGGAGGACCTACAATGAGCAGTTCTTC.

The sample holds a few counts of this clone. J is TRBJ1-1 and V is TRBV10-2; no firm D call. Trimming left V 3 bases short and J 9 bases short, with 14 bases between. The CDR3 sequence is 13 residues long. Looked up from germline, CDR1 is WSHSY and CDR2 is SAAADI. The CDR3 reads CASSDLVRAQAFF. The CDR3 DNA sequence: TGCGCCAGCAGTGACCTTGTTAGAGCCCAAGCTTTCTTT.

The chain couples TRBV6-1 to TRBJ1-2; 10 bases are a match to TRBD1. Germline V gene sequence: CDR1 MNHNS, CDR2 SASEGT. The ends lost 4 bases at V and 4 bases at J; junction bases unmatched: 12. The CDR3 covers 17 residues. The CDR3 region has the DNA TGTGCCAGCAGTGCCGGGACAGGGGCCCTATTCGGCTATGGCTACACCTTC. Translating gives CASSAGTGALFGYGYTF.

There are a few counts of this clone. CDR3 in DNA: TGTGCCAGCAGCTCGCTCTCCCAGGGGGACACCGGGGAGCTGTTTTTT. This codes for CASSSLSQGDTGELFF. This chain connects TRBV5-4 to TRBJ2-2; 7 bases fit TRBD1. This CDR3 contains 16 residues. Germline trimming cut 3 bases from V and 3 bases from J; bases unmatched to any gene: 8. Germline V CDR1 and CDR2: SGHNT, YYREEE (reference sequence).

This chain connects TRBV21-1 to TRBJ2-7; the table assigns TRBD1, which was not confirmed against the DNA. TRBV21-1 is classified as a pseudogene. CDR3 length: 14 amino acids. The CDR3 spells CASSGRQINYEQYF. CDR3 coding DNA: TGTGCCAGCAGCGGACGACAGATTAACTACGAGCAGTACTTC.

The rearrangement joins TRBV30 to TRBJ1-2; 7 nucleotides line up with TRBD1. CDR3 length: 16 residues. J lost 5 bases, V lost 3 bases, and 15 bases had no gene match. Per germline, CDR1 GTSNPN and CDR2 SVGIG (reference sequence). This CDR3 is CAWRDVSGTDIYGYTF. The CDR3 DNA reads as TGTGCCTGGAGGGACGTTAGCGGGACAGATATTTATGGCTACACCTTC.

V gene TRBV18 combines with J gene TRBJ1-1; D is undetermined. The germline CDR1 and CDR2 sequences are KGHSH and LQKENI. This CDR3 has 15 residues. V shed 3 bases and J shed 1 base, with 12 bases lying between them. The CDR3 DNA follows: TGTGCCAGCTCACCCCGGCGGTCCGAGAACACTGAAGCTTTCTTT. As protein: CASSPRRSENTEAFF.

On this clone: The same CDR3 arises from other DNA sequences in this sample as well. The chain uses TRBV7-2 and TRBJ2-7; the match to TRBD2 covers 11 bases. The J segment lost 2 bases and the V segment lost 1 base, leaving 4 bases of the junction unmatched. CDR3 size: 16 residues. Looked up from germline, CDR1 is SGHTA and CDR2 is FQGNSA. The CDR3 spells CASSLELAGGTYEQYF. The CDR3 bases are TGTGCCAGCAGCTTAGAGCTAGCGGGGGGAACCTACGAGCAGTACTTC.